Listed below are T cell receptor beta chains from one sample, sequenced in a study of CD4 T cells in relation to SARS-CoV-2 and coronaviruses. Their antigens are not known. Assay used: immunoSEQ multiplex PCR; TCRdb lists only in-frame clones, some missing. Of almost 30,000 clones detected, less than 85% appear once; the ten largest clones hold roughly 14%. Material for sequencing was CD4+ T cells from PBMCs, cultured in vitro. The receptors here all came from a human donor in good health. The CDR3 runs from the conserved cysteine through the conserved F or W. Each record gives: J gene, D gene, V gene, clone size, CDR3 protein, CDR3 DNA. The D gene is left open where the match is weak. For some rows the clone size is stated as once, few or many, or as a class when expanded; others skip it.

>TRBJ1-3|-|TRBV12-5|-
CASGAPGGIGDTIYF
TGTGCTAGTGGTGCCCCGGGGGGGATTGGAGACACCATATATTTT
>TRBJ2-6|TRBD1|TRBV5-1|-
CASSPDRAGANVLTF
TGCGCCAGCAGCCCTGACAGGGCTGGGGCCAACGTCCTGACTTTC
>TRBJ2-3|TRBD2|TRBV7-7|few
CASSPGLAGDTQYF
TGTGCCAGCAGCCCGGGACTAGCGGGCGATACGCAGTATTTT
>TRBJ1-2|TRBD1|TRBV7-9|-
CASSQGQGAEYGYTF
TGTGCCAGCAGCCAAGGGCAGGGGGCGGAATATGGCTACACCTTC
>TRBJ2-2|TRBD2|TRBV2|-
CASRPGTSGVRELFF
TGTGCCAGCAGACCCGGGACTAGCGGGGTCCGGGAGCTGTTTTTT
>TRBJ2-2|-|TRBV12-5|once
CASALRAGLNANTGELFF
TGTGCTAGTGCTCTGAGGGCAGGCCTAAACGCGAACACCGGGGAGCTGTTTTTT
>TRBJ2-7|-|TRBV4-2|-
CASSQVGGAREQYF
TGTGCCAGCAGCCAAGTCGGAGGGGCGCGAGAGCAGTACTTC
>TRBJ1-5|-|TRBV6-1|-
CASSDFGLNQPQHF
TGTGCCAGCAGTGATTTTGGTTTAAATCAGCCCCAGCATTTT
>TRBJ2-5|TRBD1|TRBV6-4|-
CASRTGGGEQETQYF
TGTGCCAGCAGGACAGGGGGGGGAGAGCAAGAGACCCAGTACTTC
>TRBJ1-2|TRBD1|TRBV9|few
CASSVGQGRKSGGYTF
TGTGCCAGCAGCGTGGGACAGGGAAGGAAATCAGGTGGCTACACCTTC
>TRBJ1-1|-|TRBV27|-
CASSLILEGKGNTEAFF
TGTGCCAGCAGTTTAATACTCGAGGGGAAAGGAAACACTGAAGCTTTCTTT
>TRBJ1-3|TRBD1|TRBV9|-
CASSPQQGVVGNTIYF
TGTGCCAGCAGCCCGCAACAGGGGGTCGTTGGAAACACCATATATTTT
>TRBJ2-1|-|TRBV7-2|-
CASSPQTVYNEQFF
TGTGCCAGCAGCCCTCAGACAGTATACAATGAGCAGTTCTTC
>TRBJ1-1|-|TRBV6-5|-
CASSYRLGTEAFF
TGTGCCAGCAGTTACCGATTGGGTACCGAAGCTTTCTTT
>TRBJ2-5|-|TRBV2|once
CASTKATTGTLGETQYF
TGTGCCAGCACTAAAGCTACGACCGGGACACTTGGAGAGACCCAGTACTTC
>TRBJ2-3|-|TRBV9|-
CASSVDSGGVDTQYF
TGTGCCAGCAGCGTAGATTCCGGGGGCGTTGATACGCAGTATTTT
>TRBJ1-5|TRBD1|TRBV6-5|-
CASSSDRVSGNQPQHF
TGTGCCAGCAGTTCCGACAGGGTCTCTGGCAATCAGCCCCAGCATTTT
>TRBJ2-7|-|TRBV20-1|-
CSARGQYEQYF
TGCAGTGCTAGAGGACAGTACGAGCAGTACTTC
>TRBJ2-7|TRBD1|TRBV29-1|-
CSVDGTGYEQYF
TGCAGCGTAGACGGGACAGGCTACGAGCAGTACTTC
>TRBJ1-4|-|TRBV5-1|once
CASSLVAGGGRNEKLFF
TGCGCCAGCAGCTTGGTGGCTGGGGGGGGCCGCAATGAAAAACTGTTTTTT
>TRBJ1-2|TRBD1|TRBV6-5|-
CASSRATGGHYGYTF
TGTGCCAGCAGTCGAGCGACAGGGGGCCACTATGGCTACACCTTC
>TRBJ1-2|-|TRBV10-3|few
CAISDQYHPNYGYTF
TGTGCCATCAGTGACCAATACCACCCTAACTATGGCTACACCTTC
>TRBJ1-3|-|TRBV2|-
CASSEGDTSGNTIYF
TGTGCCAGCAGTGAGGGGGACACCTCTGGAAACACCATATATTTT
>TRBJ1-3|-|TRBV5-1|once
CARKGPPGNTIYF
TGCGCCCGCAAGGGGCCCCCTGGAAACACCATATATTTT
>TRBJ1-2|-|TRBV12-3/TRBV12-4|-
CASNWDLFGGYTF
TGTGCCAGCAACTGGGACTTGTTCGGTGGCTACACCTTC
>TRBJ1-1|TRBD1|TRBV6-5|-
CASSKKQGKFTEAFF
TGTGCCAGCAGTAAGAAACAGGGGAAATTCACTGAAGCTTTCTTT
>TRBJ2-5|TRBD2|TRBV3-1/TRBV3-2|-
CASSRRGLAEQETQYF
TGTGCCAGCAGCCGCCGGGGACTAGCGGAGCAAGAGACCCAGTACTTC
>TRBJ2-2|-|TRBV6-1|-
CASSEGTNTGELFF
TGTGCCAGCAGTGAAGGTACCAACACCGGGGAGCTGTTTTTT
>TRBJ1-1|-|TRBV6-5|once
CASSSQFMNTEAFF
TGTGCCAGCAGTTCCCAGTTCATGAACACTGAAGCTTTCTTT
>TRBJ1-5|TRBD1|TRBV19|-
CASSKTGGQPQHF
TGTGCCAGTAGTAAAACAGGGGGTCAGCCCCAGCATTTT
>TRBJ2-6|TRBD2|TRBV7-7|-
CASSPRRGGISGANVLTF
TGTGCTAGCAGCCCCCGCCGGGGGGGTATCTCTGGGGCCAACGTCCTGACTTTC
>TRBJ1-2|TRBD1|TRBV7-9|-
CASSPLSPGQGPINYGYTF
TGTGCCAGCAGCCCCCTATCACCGGGACAGGGGCCCATTAACTATGGCTACACCTTC
>TRBJ2-1|-|TRBV4-3|once
CASSQDLLWGPSYNEQFF
TGCGCCAGCAGCCAAGATTTACTTTGGGGACCATCCTACAATGAGCAGTTCTTC
>TRBJ1-2|TRBD1|TRBV9|few
CASSPRDREYYGYTF
TGTGCCAGCAGCCCCCGGGACAGGGAGTACTATGGCTACACCTTC
>TRBJ2-5|-|TRBV18|-
CASSPPSWETQYF
TGTGCCAGCTCACCACCTAGCTGGGAGACCCAGTACTTC
>TRBJ2-7|TRBD2|TRBV11-3|-
CASSLGTSGYEQYF
TGTGCCAGCAGCTTAGGGACTAGCGGCTACGAGCAGTACTTC
>TRBJ1-1|-|TRBV12-2|-
CASRLGHRATEAFF
TGTGCAAGTCGCTTGGGACATAGGGCCACTGAAGCTTTCTTT
>TRBJ1-2|-|TRBV19|few
CASSIEGRQVGGYTF
TGTGCCAGTAGTATAGAAGGAAGACAGGTCGGTGGCTACACCTTC
>TRBJ1-2|-|TRBV2|-
CASSEQDRSSGYTF
TGTGCCAGCAGTGAGCAGGACAGAAGTTCTGGCTACACCTTC
>TRBJ2-3|-|TRBV6-1|-
CASSYVGEGDTQYF
TGTGCCAGCAGTTATGTGGGGGAAGGAGATACGCAGTATTTT
>TRBJ1-1|-|TRBV7-9|-
CASSARGMRTEAFF
TGTGCCAGCAGCGCGCGAGGGATGCGGACTGAAGCTTTCTTT
>TRBJ1-2|-|TRBV11-1|-
CASSLKSAARGYTF
TGTGCCAGCAGCTTAAAAAGCGCGGCTAGAGGCTACACCTTC
>TRBJ2-2|-|TRBV5-1|-
CASSSTGHTNTGELFF
TGCGCCAGCAGTTCTACGGGACACACGAACACCGGGGAGCTGTTTTTT
>TRBJ1-4|-|TRBV6-1|-
CASRTRDISEKLFF
TGTGCCAGCAGGACCCGGGACATTTCTGAAAAACTGTTTTTT
>TRBJ2-2|-|TRBV7-2|-
CASSSLVGELFF
TGTGCCAGCAGCTCCTTAGTTGGGGAGCTGTTTTTT
>TRBJ1-2|-|TRBV3-1/TRBV3-2|few
CASSAKARGNGYTF
TGTGCCAGCAGCGCTAAGGCGAGGGGCAATGGCTACACCTTC
>TRBJ2-2|-|TRBV6-5|few
CASKRQESPGELFF
TGTGCCAGCAAAAGACAGGAAAGCCCCGGGGAGCTGTTTTTT
>TRBJ1-2|-|TRBV5-6|-
CASSPFSNYGYTF
TGTGCCAGCAGCCCGTTCTCTAACTATGGCTACACCTTC
>TRBJ2-5|-|TRBV7-9|-
CASSPASETQYF
TGTGCCAGCAGCCCTGCCTCAGAGACCCAGTACTTC
>TRBJ1-2|-|TRBV5-1|-
CASSLEGRLDGYTF
TGCGCCAGCAGCTTGGAGGGGCGTCTGGATGGCTACACCTTC
>TRBJ1-1|-|TRBV28|-
CASSLSTDRAAFF
TGTGCCAGCAGTTTATCAACGGACCGCGCTGCTTTCTTT
>TRBJ2-7|-|TRBV11-2|-
CASSPRDGAYEQYF
TGTGCCAGCAGCCCGCGGGACGGGGCCTACGAGCAGTACTTC
>TRBJ1-2|-|TRBV5-1|once
CASSLQTSSGGYTF
TGCGCCAGCAGCTTGCAAACCTCCTCGGGCGGCTACACCTTC
>TRBJ1-3|TRBD1|TRBV9|-
CASSAGQGMNTIYF
TGTGCCAGCAGCGCTGGACAGGGAATGAACACCATATATTTT